This is a list of T cell receptor beta chains from one sample in a study of blood T cell repertoires in COVID-19. Profiling relied on immunoSEQ multiplex PCR, and the TCRdb table lists in-frame clones only, not all of them. The sample carries about 200,000 clones, 85% to 90% recorded once. Sequencing was performed on peripheral blood. These receptors were obtained from a man in his 60s who had recovered from COVID-19. Both conserved end residues are trimmed from each CDR3.

TRBV19	TRBJ2-3	ASSPGRVPDTQY
TRBV6-5	TRBJ1-1	ASTFQGQGTEAF
TRBV7-9	TRBJ2-1	ASSLTGTFSYNEQF
TRBV6-5	TRBJ1-6	ASTGQGDSPLH
TRBV7-2	TRBJ1-5	ASSFYEGAGQPQH
TRBV3-1/TRBV3-2	TRBJ2-5	ASTLFSGGPQETQY
TRBV25-1	TRBJ2-5	ASSLGQRLQETQY
TRBV19	TRBJ2-3	ASSPIRASGTDTQY
TRBV27	TRBJ2-7	ASRGDRGLAGYYEQY
TRBV6-5	TRBJ2-2	ASSSDTGELF
TRBV3-1/TRBV3-2	TRBJ1-6	ASSQEKRPYNSPLH
TRBV9	TRBJ2-3	ASSAGTSGVTDTQY
TRBV5-1	TRBJ1-6	ASSPEPSYNSPLH
TRBV9	TRBJ2-1	ASSVVGVTYNEQF
TRBV6-2/TRBV6-3	TRBJ2-1	ASSYPAGGPNEQF
TRBV9	TRBJ2-5	ASSVVASGAETQY
TRBV5-1	TRBJ2-2	ASSSTGGEGELF
TRBV7-2	TRBJ2-2	ASSPRTGGGGELF
TRBV9	TRBJ1-1	ASSPSLRGTEAF
TRBV10-3	TRBJ1-3	AISGLGQVNTIY
TRBV27	TRBJ2-7	ASSLGTGTGPHEQY
TRBV7-9	TRBJ2-7	ASSPHGGGGTYEQY
TRBV7-2	TRBJ2-7	ASSLSVADLYEQY
TRBV6-5	TRBJ1-5	ASSHRGHNQPQH
TRBV28	TRBJ2-5	ASSSRTGETQY
TRBV2	TRBJ2-5	ASSEGGAPSQETQY
TRBV30	TRBJ2-7	AWSRGTGKGVRTYEQY
TRBV7-2	TRBJ2-3	ASSSPRGGAPDTQY
TRBV28	TRBJ2-1	ASSPHLGTGKTYNEQF
TRBV5-6	TRBJ1-5	ASSLDRRQPQH
TRBV6-2/TRBV6-3	TRBJ1-5	ASSHPGGSYSNQPQH